This passage covers 11 T cell receptor beta chains from one sample sequenced in a study of shared clonotypes between healthy human individuals. This table comes from immunoSEQ multiplex PCR, and its TCRdb copy is limited to in-frame clones, with some not included. The data hold about 680,000 clones, with approximately 79% observed a single time. Sequenced input: memory CD4+ T cells sorted from blood. Documented subset: CD45RA-negative fraction. The receptor set was obtained from a woman under 40 in good health.

This chain uses TRBV6-1 with TRBJ1-2; D not resolved. V was clipped by 3 bases and J by 7 bases, with 12 bases between them. The CDR3 has 13 amino acids. The germline CDR1 and CDR2 sequences are MNHNS and SASEGT. The CDR3 loop reads CASSDPTLGGYTF. For the CDR3, the DNA is TGTGCCAGCAGTGACCCTACCCTCGGTGGCTACACCTTC.

The chain combines TRBV18 with TRBJ2-3; D perhaps matches TRBD2 (6 bases). Looked up from germline, CDR1 is KGHSH and CDR2 is LQKENI. Trimming left V 4 bases short and J 2 bases short, with 16 bases between. The CDR3 extends over 16 amino acids. The CDR3 DNA reads as TGTGCCAGCTCACATGAGGTGGGGACTTACACAGATACGCAGTATTTT. As protein: CASSHEVGTYTDTQYF.

This clone was counted only a few times. The chain uses TRBV9 and TRBJ1-1, with no clear D. The germline V gene encodes CDR1 SGDLS and CDR2 YYNGEE. The CDR3 is made up of 13 amino acids. Between the trimmed V and J ends, which lost 4 bases and 5 bases, there was a span of 12 bases. The CDR3 region is CASSPPGRTEAFF. The CDR3 DNA follows: TGTGCCAGCAGCCCCCCTGGGCGGACTGAAGCTTTCTTT.

The V gene is TRBV5-1, the J gene TRBJ1-3; D is unresolved. There are 14 residues in the CDR3. The ends were cut back, 0 bases at V and 4 bases at J, with 8 bases in the middle. CDR1 is SGHRS and CDR2 is YFSETQ in the germline V gene. This CDR3 reads CASSLGEGGNTIYF. In nucleotides, the CDR3 is TGCGCCAGCAGCTTGGGGGAGGGCGGAAACACCATATATTTT. Using reference TRBV5-1 and TRBJ1-3 for the parts outside the CDR3, the full variable domain is KAGVTQTPRYLIKTRGQQVTLSCSPISGHRSVSWYQQTPGQGLQFLFEYFSETQRNKGNFPGRFSGRQFSNSRSEMNVSTLELGDSALYLCASSLGEGGNTIYFGEGSWLTVV.

The V gene is TRBV18, the J gene TRBJ2-7; 9 bases map to TRBD1. Looked up from germline, CDR1 is KGHSH and CDR2 is LQKENI. This CDR3 region has 15 residues. Losses at the gene ends were 5 bases for V and 7 bases for J; bases not matched to a gene: 12. CDR3 nucleotide sequence: TGTGCCAGCTCATCGGACAGGGGAGGGCTCGGTGAGCAGTACTTC. Residues: CASSSDRGGLGEQYF.

This chain joins TRBV5-1 and TRBJ2-7; 12 nucleotides line up with TRBD2. CDR3 size: 15 residues. From germline, CDR1 is SGHRS and CDR2 YFSETQ. V gave up 4 bases and J gave up 11 bases; unmatched junction bases: 13. The CDR3 loop is CASSPSGTSGFWEYF. The CDR3 DNA sequence: TGCGCCAGCAGCCCCTCCGGGACTAGCGGGTTTTGGGAGTACTTC.

The rearrangement joins TRBV6-6 to TRBJ1-1; weak D call: TRBD1 (6 bases). The CDR3 is made up of 13 amino acids. Germline values: CDR1 MNHNY, CDR2 SVGAGI (reference sequence). The ends were cut back, 3 bases at V and 6 bases at J, with 11 bases in the middle. The CDR3 here is CASSYQGLAEAFF. The CDR3 coding sequence is TGTGCCAGCAGTTATCAGGGGTTGGCTGAAGCTTTCTTT.

The rearrangement uses TRBV7-2 and TRBJ1-5, with a tentative D call TRBD1 (6 bases). The CDR3 is 15 amino acids. V was trimmed by 5 bases and J by 3 bases, leaving 14 bases between them. Germline V gives CDR1 SGHTA, CDR2 FQGNSA. CDR3 in DNA: TGTGCCAGCAGCACCAACAGGGTGGTCAATCAGCCCCAGCATTTT. It translates to CASSTNRVVNQPQHF.

The chain recombines TRBV2 with TRBJ2-5, with 8 bases fitting TRBD2. CDR1 is SNHLY and CDR2 is FYNNEI in the germline V gene. There are 15 residues in the CDR3. Losses at the gene ends were 4 bases for V and 2 bases for J; bases not matched to a gene: 6. This CDR3 is CASSGVAGKQETQYF. The CDR3 DNA follows: TGTGCCAGCAGTGGTGTAGCGGGGAAACAAGAGACCCAGTACTTC.

This clone is a singleton in its sample. J is TRBJ2-1 and V is TRBV7-2; 7 nucleotides line up with TRBD2. Germline V gene sequence: CDR1 SGHTA, CDR2 FQGNSA. J gave up 8 bases and V 3 bases, and 7 bases lay outside the gene matches. The CDR3 spans 14 residues. CDR3 nucleotides: TGTGCCAGCAGCTTGGCGGGAGTTTCGGATGAGCAGTTCTTC. Translating gives CASSLAGVSDEQFF.

The gene calls are TRBV7-2 and TRBJ2-7; TRBD1 agrees at 7 bases. V was clipped by 2 bases and J by 5 bases; unmatched bases: 6. This CDR3 is 14 amino acids long. In germline, CDR1 is SGHTA, CDR2 FQGNSA. CDR3 protein: CASSLTGATHEQYF. The CDR3, as DNA: TGTGCCAGCAGCTTAACAGGGGCCACCCACGAGCAGTACTTC.